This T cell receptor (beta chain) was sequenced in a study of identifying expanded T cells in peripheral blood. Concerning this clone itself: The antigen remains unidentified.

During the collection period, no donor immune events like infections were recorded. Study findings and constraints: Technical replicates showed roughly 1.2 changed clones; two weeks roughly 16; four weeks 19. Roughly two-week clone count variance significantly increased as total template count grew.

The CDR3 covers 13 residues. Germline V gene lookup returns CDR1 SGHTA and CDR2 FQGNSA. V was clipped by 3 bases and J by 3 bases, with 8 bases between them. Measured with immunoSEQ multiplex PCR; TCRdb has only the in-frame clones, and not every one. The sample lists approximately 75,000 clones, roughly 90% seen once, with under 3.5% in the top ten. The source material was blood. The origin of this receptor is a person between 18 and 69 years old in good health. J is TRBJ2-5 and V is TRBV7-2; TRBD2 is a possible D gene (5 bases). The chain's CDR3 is CASSFTREETQYF. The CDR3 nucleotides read TGTGCCAGCAGCTTTACTAGAGAAGAGACCCAGTACTTC. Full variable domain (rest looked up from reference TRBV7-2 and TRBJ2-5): GAGVSQSPSNKVTEKGKDVELRCDPISGHTALYWYRQSLGQGLEFLIYFQGNSAPDKSGLPSDRFSAERTGGSVSTLTIQRTQQEDSAVYLCASSFTREETQYFGPGTRLLVL.